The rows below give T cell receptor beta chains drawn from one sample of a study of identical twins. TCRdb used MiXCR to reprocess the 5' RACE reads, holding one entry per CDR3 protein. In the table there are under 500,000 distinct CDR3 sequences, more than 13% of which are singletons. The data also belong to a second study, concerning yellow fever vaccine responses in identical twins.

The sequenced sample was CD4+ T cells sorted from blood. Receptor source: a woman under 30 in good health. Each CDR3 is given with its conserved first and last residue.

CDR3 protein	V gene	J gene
CSVRGLSSYNEQFF	TRBV29-1	TRBJ2-1
CASSLAMKGGTPSTQYF	TRBV7-2	TRBJ2-3
CASSLREWGVYEQYF	TRBV27	TRBJ2-7
CSAEQELNQPQHF	TRBV20-1	TRBJ1-5
CATAPRDLAKNIQYF	TRBV24-1	TRBJ2-4
CASRNLGTVFYEQYF	TRBV5-1	TRBJ2-7
CASSHDRVSNSPLHF	TRBV7-9	TRBJ1-6
CASRARSPVTSYNEQFF	TRBV6-1	TRBJ2-1
CASSWASGELFF	TRBV12-3/TRBV12-4	TRBJ2-2
CASSQTWGQGNSNQPQHF	TRBV4-2	TRBJ1-5
CASSESLGGRVYYGYTF	TRBV6-1	TRBJ1-2
CSAGTPADQETQYF	TRBV20-1	TRBJ2-5
CASTPGAGLRNEQYF	TRBV28	TRBJ2-7
CASRLGGTYEQYF	TRBV7-2	TRBJ2-7
CASSNVRGQGFSGANVLTF	TRBV5-1	TRBJ2-6
CATSDPSQRGGYEQYF	TRBV24-1	TRBJ2-7
CASTPGFAVTDTQYF	TRBV12-3/TRBV12-4	TRBJ2-3
CASSVDSYSYEQYF	TRBV9	TRBJ2-7
CSASDPGSVQPQHF	TRBV20-1	TRBJ1-5
CASRPREGSPLHF	TRBV12-3/TRBV12-4	TRBJ1-6
CASSSRTGGYNEQFF	TRBV7-2	TRBJ2-1
CASSTERERTNEQFF	TRBV11-2	TRBJ2-1